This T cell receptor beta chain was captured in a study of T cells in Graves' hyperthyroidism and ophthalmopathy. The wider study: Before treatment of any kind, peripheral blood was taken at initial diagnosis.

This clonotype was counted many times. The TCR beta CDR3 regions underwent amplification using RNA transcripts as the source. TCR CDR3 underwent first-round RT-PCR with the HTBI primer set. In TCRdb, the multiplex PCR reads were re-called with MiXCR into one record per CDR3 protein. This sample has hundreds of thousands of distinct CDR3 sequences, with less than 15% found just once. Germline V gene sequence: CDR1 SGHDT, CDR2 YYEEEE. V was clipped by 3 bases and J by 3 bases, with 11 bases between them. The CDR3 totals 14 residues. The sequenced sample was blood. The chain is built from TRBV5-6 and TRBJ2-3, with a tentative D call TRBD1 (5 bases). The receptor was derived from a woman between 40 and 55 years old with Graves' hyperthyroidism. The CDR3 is CASSSLRQTDTQYF. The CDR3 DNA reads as TGTGCCAGCAGCTCCTTGAGACAGACAGATACGCAGTATTTT.